The next 21 T cell receptor beta chains were all read from a single sample in a study of shared T cell receptors in the human thymus (dated by TCRdb to the early 2020s). Libraries were built with the immunoSEQ multiplex PCR assay. Entries here come from immuneACCESS through TCRdb and include only in-frame sequences with V and J called. Some clones fail to appear in such tables; in the studies checked, an unresolved V gene covers under half of the shortfall, and the cause of the remainder is unknown. For this sample the table gives approximately 730,000 clones, of which roughly 85% were detected only once. Roughly 0.01% of the sample is taken by the ten largest. These data also formed part of another study, on human thymus T cells.

Sequencing was carried out using thymocytes. The receptors were sampled from a girl less than two years old with a congenital heart defect. Donor details come from another sample of the same person, matched by shared clones.

The table lists this clone with a count of one. V and J are TRBV14 and TRBJ2-7; D might be TRBD1 (6 bases). The V gene lost 5 bases and the J gene lost 9 bases, with 23 bases spanning the gap. Germline-derived CDR1 and CDR2 are SGHDN and FVKESK. The CDR3 has 15 amino acids. The CDR3 DNA follows: TGTGCCAGCAGCGGGTTAGGGACAACGGCAGGGCCGCAGTACTTC. Amino acid sequence: CASSGLGTTAGPQYF.

This chain joins TRBV18 and TRBJ2-5; D remains ambiguous. V was pared by 2 bases and J by 2 bases, with 6 bases between. Germline V gene data show CDR1 as KGHSH and CDR2 as LQKENI. The CDR3 totals 13 residues. In DNA, the CDR3 is TGTGCCAGCTCACCATTTCAGCAAGAGACCCAGTACTTC. Translation: CASSPFQQETQYF. Full variable domain (missing parts from reference TRBV18 and TRBJ2-5): NAGVMQNPRHLVRRRGQEARLRCSPMKGHSHVYWYRQLPEEGLKFMVYLQKENIIDESGMPKERFSAEFPKEGPSILRIQQVVRGDSAAYFCASSPFQQETQYFGPGTRLLVL.

This sequence joins TRBV7-9 and TRBJ2-1; TRBD2 might be the D (5 bases). Germline assignment: CDR1 SEHNR and CDR2 FQNEAQ (reference sequence). Trimming shortened V by 3 bases and J by 8 bases, and 8 bases separated the two germline ends. The CDR3 consists of 12 residues. CDR3 region: CASSFGRDEQFF. Written as DNA, the CDR3 is TGTGCCAGCAGCTTTGGGAGAGATGAGCAGTTCTTC.

The chain is built from TRBV21-1 and TRBJ1-2. TRBV21-1 is described as a pseudogene. The CDR3 contains 14 residues. The CDR3 region has the DNA TGTGCCAGCAGCAAGGGGGGGGGTGGCTATGGCTACACCTTC. Its translation is CASSKGGGGYGYTF.

The rearrangement uses TRBV19 and TRBJ2-2; 12 bases agree with TRBD1. The trim removed 3 bases at V and 6 bases at J, leaving 2 bases unmatched. CDR1 and CDR2 (germline): LNHDA, SQIVND (reference sequence). The CDR3 extends over 15 amino acids. CDR3: CASSMRDRGPGELFF. The CDR3 coding sequence is TGTGCCAGTAGTATGCGGGACAGGGGGCCCGGGGAGCTGTTTTTT.

In this sample, this clone turned up a few times. The chain combines TRBV6-5 with TRBJ2-3, with a possible D match to TRBD1 (6 bases). Trimming shortened V by 0 bases and J by 2 bases, and 12 bases separated the two germline ends. The germline V gene encodes CDR1 MNHEY and CDR2 SVGAGI. The CDR3 runs 16 residues. CDR3 sequence: CASSYSRGTITDTQYF. CDR3 in DNA: TGTGCCAGCAGTTACTCGAGGGGGACAATCACAGATACGCAGTATTTT.

The V and J genes are TRBV19 and TRBJ1-2, with no clear D. Trimming took 7 bases from V and 4 from J, leaving 34 bases between them. Germline V gene lookup returns CDR1 LNHDA and CDR2 SQIVND (reference sequence). The CDR3 runs 20 residues. CDR3 sequence (DNA): TGTGCCAGTACCGTACTCCGAGAGGTGCCGCTCCGGCTGAGATCCTATGGCTACACCTTC. Protein: CASTVLREVPLRLRSYGYTF.

The V and J genes are TRBV11-2 and TRBJ1-5; 7 nucleotides match TRBD1. This CDR3 has 16 amino acids. V was pared by 5 bases and J by 0 bases, with 7 bases of the junction left unmatched. CDR1 and CDR2 (germline): SGHAT, FQNNGV. For the CDR3, the DNA is TGTGCCAGCAGCCCCGGTCAGGGGGATAGCAATCAGCCCCAGCATTTT. Encoded protein: CASSPGQGDSNQPQHF.

The chain uses TRBV19 and TRBJ1-1; tentative D call: TRBD1 (5 bases). The CDR3 consists of 18 residues. The germline CDR1 and CDR2 sequences are LNHDA and SQIVND (reference sequence). Trimming removed 9 bases from V and 3 bases from J, with 29 bases in between. CDR3 residues: CASHNPDLSGVGYTEAFF. The CDR3 nucleotides read TGTGCCAGCCACAATCCCGACCTATCGGGGGTGGGATACACTGAAGCTTTCTTT.

The genes are TRBV6-1 and TRBJ1-2; no reliable D call. V lost 5 bases, J lost 4 bases, and 14 bases lay in between. Germline lookup yields CDR1 MNHNS and CDR2 SASEGT. The CDR3 runs to 14 residues. The CDR3 DNA is TGTGCCAGCAGTCCACAGACGGGAAGCTATGGCTACACCTTC. It specifies CASSPQTGSYGYTF.

In DNA, the CDR3 is TGCGCCAGCAGCTTGGAGTGGGACAGCTCTGGAAACACCATATATTTT. It encodes CASSLEWDSSGNTIYF. This chain uses TRBV5-1 with TRBJ1-3; 7 bases agree with TRBD1. Germline lookup yields CDR1 SGHRS and CDR2 YFSETQ. The CDR3 consists of 16 residues. The V gene end was trimmed by 0 bases and the J gene end by 0 bases; junction bases not matched to a gene: 3.

CDR3 coding DNA: TGTGCCAGCAGAAGCGGCACAGATACGCAGTATTTT. Its protein product is CASRSGTDTQYF. The chain links TRBV7-2 to TRBJ2-3; D gene uncertain. Deletions cut 6 bases from V and 1 base from J, with 5 bases between. There are 12 residues in the CDR3. Germline V gene lookup returns CDR1 SGHTA and CDR2 FQGNSA.

This rearrangement joins TRBV14 to TRBJ2-5; 10 nucleotides match TRBD2. The junction had 14 bases not matched to a gene; V was cut back by 6 bases and J by 4 bases. CDR3 length: 17 residues. CDR1 is SGHDN and CDR2 is FVKESK in the germline V gene. As DNA, the CDR3 is TGTGCCAGCAGTGTTTCCCCTCAGCGGGGGGGCCGAGAGACCCAGTACTTC. Its translation is CASSVSPQRGGRETQYF.

The chain employs TRBV15 and TRBJ2-2; TRBD1 aligns across 8 bases. CDR1 is LNHNV and CDR2 is YYDKDF in the germline V gene (reference sequence). The CDR3 contains 16 residues. V was clipped by 3 bases and J by 7 bases; unmatched bases: 10. The CDR3 DNA reads as TGTGCCACCAGCAGCCGAGACAGGGGAAGGGACGGGGAGCTGTTTTTT. Protein product: CATSSRDRGRDGELFF.

This chain uses TRBV5-4 with TRBJ2-1; 7 bases align to TRBD1. The V and J ends lost 3 bases and 5 bases, in that order; junction bases with no gene match: 8. CDR1 SGHNT and CDR2 YYREEE come from the germline V gene (reference sequence). This CDR3 is 15 amino acids long. CDR3 sequence: CASSSGQQSHNEQFF. The CDR3 DNA sequence: TGTGCCAGCAGCTCGGGACAGCAGAGCCACAATGAGCAGTTCTTC.

A single count supports this clone. The chain combines TRBV4-2 with TRBJ1-5, with D maybe TRBD1 (6 bases). V shed 0 bases and J shed 4 bases, with 16 bases lying between them. Germline-derived CDR1 and CDR2 are LGHNA and YNFKEQ. This CDR3 spans 17 amino acids. The CDR3 loop is CASSQDRRDKGNQPQHF. CDR3 nucleotide sequence: TGTGCCAGCAGCCAAGATCGTAGGGACAAGGGGAATCAGCCCCAGCATTTT.

V and J are TRBV13 and TRBJ1-2; D possibly corresponds to TRBD1 (6 bases). CDR3 length: 14 residues. Trimming removed 0 bases at V and 7 bases at J, with 12 bases between. Germline CDR1 PRHDT, CDR2 FYEKMQ (reference sequence). The CDR3 here is CASSLGQGIVGYTF. CDR3 in DNA: TGTGCCAGCAGCTTAGGACAGGGAATAGTTGGCTACACCTTC.

The chain joins TRBV28 to TRBJ1-2; TRBD1 agrees at 8 bases. V shed 3 bases, J shed 4 bases, and the junction held 13 bases outside the gene matches. CDR1 MDHEN and CDR2 SYDVKM come from the germline V gene. The CDR3 loop spans 17 amino acids. The CDR3 reads CASSFDHRGESGYGYTF. CDR3 in DNA: TGTGCCAGCAGTTTCGATCACAGGGGGGAATCGGGCTATGGCTACACCTTC.

This clone was observed a handful of times. The V gene is TRBV5-1, the J gene TRBJ1-2; no clear D gene. CDR3 length equals 18 residues. Trimming shortened V by 0 bases and J by 3 bases, and 21 bases separated the two germline ends. Germline V gene data show CDR1 as SGHRS and CDR2 as YFSETQ. The CDR3 loop is CASSLVSRGSLYYYGYTF. As DNA, the CDR3 is TGCGCCAGCAGCTTGGTTTCTCGGGGATCCCTATATTACTATGGCTACACCTTC.

The rearrangement uses TRBV7-2 and TRBJ2-2; D is unresolved. This CDR3 is built from 16 residues. V dropped 7 bases and J dropped 5 bases, with 20 bases sitting between them. Germline V lookup: CDR1 SGHTA, CDR2 FQGNSA. The CDR3 coding sequence is TGTGCCAGCACCCGGGTCCCCCAGAGACCAACCGGGGAGCTGTTTTTT. This translates into CASTRVPQRPTGELFF.

J is TRBJ2-5 and V is TRBV14; weak D call: TRBD1 (6 bases). This CDR3 region has 17 residues. The germline V and J ends were trimmed by 2 bases and 2 bases, with 18 bases remaining between them. Germline CDR1 reads SGHDN; CDR2 reads FVKESK. DNA for the CDR3: TGTGCCAGCAGCCAACCCCCGACCCCGGACAGTCAAGAGACCCAGTACTTC. It encodes CASSQPPTPDSQETQYF.